Each of the 23 T cell receptor beta chains below was sequenced from the same sample in a study of T cells after yellow fever vaccination. TCRdb passed the 5' RACE reads through MiXCR, listing each CDR3 protein once. The sample shows fewer than 450,000 distinct CDR3 sequences, around 8.1% of them seen only once. Source: PBMCs, taken 35 to 50 days after the first yellow fever vaccination. The origin of the receptors is a man in his late teens or twenties who received the YFV17D yellow fever vaccine.

The V and J genes are TRBV7-6 and TRBJ2-5, with a tentative D call TRBD2 (6 bases). Trimming cost V 8 bases and J 2 bases, with 12 bases left between them. Germline assignment: CDR1 SGHVS and CDR2 FNYEAQ. This CDR3 is built from 13 residues. The CDR3 nucleotides read TGTGCCAGCCTACAGGAGGGGCAAGAGACCCAGTACTTC. It yields the protein CASLQEGQETQYF.

This clonotype was counted between two and nine times. The genes are TRBV28 and TRBJ2-3, with 9 bases fitting TRBD2. V was clipped by 1 base and J by 4 bases; unmatched bases: 6. The germline V gene has CDR1 MDHEN and CDR2 SYDVKM. There are 16 residues in the CDR3. The CDR3 region is CASSLFGGGASDTQYF. The CDR3, as DNA: TGTGCCAGCAGTTTATTCGGCGGGGGGGCGTCAGATACGCAGTATTTT. The entire variable domain, with the rest obtained from reference TRBV28 and TRBJ2-3, is as follows: DVKVTQSSRYLVKRTGEKVFLECVQDMDHENMFWYRQDPGLGLRLIYFSYDVKMKEKGDIPEGYSVSREKKERFSLILESASTNQTSMYLCASSLFGGGASDTQYFGPGTRLTVL.

This clonotype appeared many times. V is TRBV7-6 and J is TRBJ2-5; TRBD1 or TRBD2 may be the D gene (5 bases each). V was clipped by 5 bases and J by 5 bases, with 21 bases between them. The CDR3 sequence is 16 residues long. In germline, CDR1 is SGHVS, CDR2 FNYEAQ. CDR3 DNA sequence: TGTGCCAGCAGCCCCAGGGACCCATGGGGAGTGGAGACCCAGTACTTC. The encoded protein is CASSPRDPWGVETQYF.

The sample holds a few counts of this clonotype. The chain links TRBV28 to TRBJ2-1, with D maybe TRBD1 (8 bases). The germline CDR1 and CDR2 sequences are MDHEN and SYDVKM. Deletions cut 2 bases from V and 15 bases from J, with 17 bases between. The CDR3 sequence is 13 residues long. The CDR3 bases are TGTGCCAGCAGTTTACGACAGGGGACTAAGGGGTTCTTC. Its translation: CASSLRQGTKGFF. Full variable domain (rest looked up from reference TRBV28 and TRBJ2-1): DVKVTQSSRYLVKRTGEKVFLECVQDMDHENMFWYRQDPGLGLRLIYFSYDVKMKEKGDIPEGYSVSREKKERFSLILESASTNQTSMYLCASSLRQGTKGFFGPGTRLTVL.

The chain joins TRBV29-1 to TRBJ2-5; D remains unclear. Trimming left V 2 bases short and J 1 base short, with 8 bases between. Per the germline V gene, CDR1 is SQVTM and CDR2 is ANQGSEA. The CDR3 contains 13 residues. CDR3 sequence (DNA): TGCAGCGTTGAAATTAGGATCCAAGAGACCCAGTACTTC. Translation: CSVEIRIQETQYF.

This clonotype was counted between two and nine times. This sequence joins TRBV28 and TRBJ2-1; 7 bases fit TRBD2. CDR1 is MDHEN and CDR2 is SYDVKM in the germline V gene. V lost 3 bases and J lost 7; bases outside the gene matches: 3. CDR3 length: 13 residues. The CDR3 nucleotides read TGTGCCAGCAGTTTGTGGGGAGGGAATGAGCAGTTCTTC. It is translated as CASSLWGGNEQFF.

This clonotype was recorded once. This rearrangement joins TRBV5-1 to TRBJ2-5, with TRBD2 identical over 9 bases. The CDR3 extends over 14 amino acids. Trimming removed 9 bases from V and 4 bases from J; junction bases left unmatched: 10. CDR1 and CDR2 (germline): SGHRS, YFSETQ. CDR3 DNA: TGCGCCACGAAACCGGGACTAGCAGGAGAGACCCAGTACTTC. Residues: CATKPGLAGETQYF.

This chain joins TRBV3-1 and TRBJ2-7; D is perhaps TRBD1 (6 bases). CDR1 is LGHDT, CDR2 YNNKEL, per germline (reference sequence). The CDR3 is made up of 17 amino acids. V was cut by 10 bases and J by 0 bases, with 25 bases left in between. The DNA for the CDR3 is TGTGCCACCTGCCAAGACAAACCCAGGGGACGCTCCTACGAGCAGTACGTC. This translates into CATCQDKPRGRSYEQYV.

This clonotype was recorded many times. The chain combines TRBV5-1 with TRBJ1-1; 7 nucleotides line up with TRBD1. Germline values: CDR1 SGHRS, CDR2 YFSETQ. V was pared by 4 bases and J by 3 bases, with 3 bases of the junction left unmatched. This CDR3 is built from 13 residues. The CDR3 reads CASSVDRDTEAFF. CDR3 sequence (DNA): TGCGCCAGCAGCGTTGACAGGGACACTGAAGCTTTCTTT.

This clonotype was seen a handful of times. The rearrangement links TRBV7-6 to TRBJ2-6; 7 nucleotides align to TRBD1. This CDR3 comprises 16 residues. J lost 0 bases, V lost 1 base, and 0 bases had no gene match. The germline V gene has CDR1 SGHVS and CDR2 FNYEAQ. DNA for the CDR3: TGTGCCAGCAGCTTAGACAGGGGCTCTGGGGCCAACGTCCTGACTTTC. Amino acid sequence: CASSLDRGSGANVLTF. Drawing the rest from reference TRBV7-6 and TRBJ2-6, the complete variable domain is GAGVSQSPRYKVTKRGQDVALRCDPISGHVSLYWYRQALGQGPEFLTYFNYEAQQDKSGLPNDRFSAERPEGSISTLTIQRTEQRDSAMYRCASSLDRGSGANVLTFGAGSRLTVL.

Many counts were recorded for this clonotype. This rearrangement joins TRBV19 to TRBJ1-1, with 8 bases fitting TRBD1. The CDR3 extends over 13 amino acids. The V and J ends lost 2 bases and 11 bases, in that order; junction bases with no gene match: 7. Per the germline V gene, CDR1 is LNHDA and CDR2 is SQIVND (reference sequence). Here the CDR3 DNA reads TGTGCCAGTAGTATATCCGGGACAGGAGGCGCTTTCTTT. Translating it yields CASSISGTGGAFF.

In this sample, this clonotype turned up a few times. The gene calls are TRBV6-2 or TRBV6-3 and TRBJ2-7; the D gene could be TRBD1 or TRBD2 (5 bases each). The CDR3 has 15 amino acids. Trimming shortened V by 4 bases and J by 3 bases, and 16 bases separated the two germline ends. Germline V gene data show CDR1 as MNHEY and CDR2 as SVGEGT. The CDR3 loop is CASSLNRDVGYEQYF. DNA for the CDR3: TGTGCCAGCAGTTTAAACCGGGACGTAGGCTACGAGCAGTACTTC.

This clonotype was seen more than once but under ten times. This chain links TRBV25-1 with TRBJ2-7; possibly TRBD1 for D (5 bases). Germline V gene sequence: CDR1 MGHDK, CDR2 SYGVNS. V was cut by 2 bases and J by 0 bases, with 8 bases left in between. The CDR3 loop spans 14 amino acids. CDR3 sequence (DNA): TGTGCCAGCAGTGAAAGACAGTACTCCTACGAGCAGTACTTC. Its translation is CASSERQYSYEQYF.

This clonotype was counted only a few times. The chain has TRBV29-1 and TRBJ1-4, with a possible D match to TRBD1 (5 bases). With 4 bases removed from V and 3 bases from J, the gap between germline ends came to 9 bases. There are 13 residues in the CDR3. Germline V gene lookup returns CDR1 SQVTM and CDR2 ANQGSEA. The CDR3 bases are TGCAGCGTTGGGGGCACCTCTAATGAAAAACTGTTTTTT. It yields the protein CSVGGTSNEKLFF.

The rearrangement links TRBV12-3 or TRBV12-4 to TRBJ2-1; tentative D call: TRBD1 (5 bases). Trimming stripped 6 bases from V and 2 bases from J, with 17 bases between. There are 16 residues in the CDR3. This CDR3 reads CASSSHGQGTYNEQFF. The CDR3 nucleotides are TGTGCCAGCAGCAGCCATGGGCAGGGAACCTACAATGAGCAGTTCTTC.

CDR3 sequence: CASSLSGGAGEQFF. The CDR3 coding sequence is TGTGCCAGCAGCCTATCGGGGGGGGCCGGTGAGCAGTTCTTC. This chain links TRBV11-2 with TRBJ2-1, with TRBD2 matching 8 bases. Germline CDR1 SGHAT, CDR2 FQNNGV. The V gene end was trimmed by 5 bases and the J gene end by 9 bases; junction bases not matched to a gene: 9. The CDR3 has 14 amino acids.

The chain joins TRBV27 to TRBJ2-7; D unclear. V was shortened by 0 bases and J by 3 bases, with 6 bases between the two germline ends. Per germline, CDR1 MNHEY and CDR2 SMNVEV (reference sequence). The CDR3 has 13 residues. CDR3 loop: CASSLSWGYEQYF. The CDR3, as DNA: TGTGCCAGCAGTTTATCGTGGGGCTACGAGCAGTACTTC.

This clonotype was observed a handful of times. This sequence joins TRBV4-1 and TRBJ2-1; 13 bases line up with TRBD2. Germline lookup yields CDR1 MGHRA and CDR2 YSYEKL. Trimming cost V 2 bases and J 8 bases; bases outside gene matches: 6. The CDR3 contains 16 residues. CDR3 sequence reads: CASSQSTSGGEYEQFF. As DNA, the CDR3 is TGCGCCAGCAGCCAATCTACTAGCGGGGGGGAGTATGAGCAGTTCTTC.

V usage is TRBV7-3 and J usage is TRBJ2-3; D unresolved. V lost 4 bases, J lost 3 bases, and 11 bases lay in between. This CDR3 comprises 14 residues. Germline values: CDR1 SGHTA, CDR2 FQGTGA. CDR3 DNA: TGTGCCAGCAGCTCGGACGGGCTAACAGATACGCAGTATTTT. As protein: CASSSDGLTDTQYF.

In this sample, this clonotype turned up many times. The chain combines TRBV12-3 or TRBV12-4 with TRBJ2-2; 7 bases agree with TRBD1. The CDR3 is 16 residues long. V lost 5 bases and J lost 7; bases outside the gene matches: 13. The DNA for the CDR3 is TGTGCCAGCAGTCCCTCGACAGGGTTGCAATACGGGGAGCTGTTTTTT. Its translation: CASSPSTGLQYGELFF.

The table lists this clonotype with a few counts. The gene calls are TRBV6-5 and TRBJ1-1; 9 positions match TRBD1. This CDR3 is built from 15 residues. The V gene end was trimmed by 0 bases and the J gene end by 8 bases; junction bases not matched to a gene: 7. Germline-derived CDR1 and CDR2 are MNHEY and SVGAGI. The DNA for the CDR3 is TGTGCCAGCAGTTACTCCGGACAGGGGCGAGTGGAAGCTTTCTTT. As protein: CASSYSGQGRVEAFF.

This clonotype was seen a handful of times. This rearrangement joins TRBV20-1 to TRBJ2-1; 8 bases line up with TRBD2. Germline values: CDR1 DFQATT, CDR2 SNEGSKA (reference sequence). The V gene end was trimmed by 0 bases and the J gene end by 10 bases; junction bases not matched to a gene: 8. The CDR3 totals 14 residues. The CDR3 is CSARDPAGGREQFF. The CDR3 DNA sequence: TGCAGTGCTAGAGACCCTGCGGGGGGCAGGGAGCAGTTCTTC.

The J gene is TRBJ2-3, the V gene TRBV5-1; D is unresolved. Trimming stripped 6 bases from V and 2 bases from J, with 13 bases between. The germline gives CDR1 SGHRS, CDR2 YFSETQ. The CDR3 sequence is 14 residues long. The CDR3 loop reads CASTVDRNTDTQYF. The CDR3 DNA is TGCGCCAGCACCGTCGATCGAAACACAGATACGCAGTATTTT.